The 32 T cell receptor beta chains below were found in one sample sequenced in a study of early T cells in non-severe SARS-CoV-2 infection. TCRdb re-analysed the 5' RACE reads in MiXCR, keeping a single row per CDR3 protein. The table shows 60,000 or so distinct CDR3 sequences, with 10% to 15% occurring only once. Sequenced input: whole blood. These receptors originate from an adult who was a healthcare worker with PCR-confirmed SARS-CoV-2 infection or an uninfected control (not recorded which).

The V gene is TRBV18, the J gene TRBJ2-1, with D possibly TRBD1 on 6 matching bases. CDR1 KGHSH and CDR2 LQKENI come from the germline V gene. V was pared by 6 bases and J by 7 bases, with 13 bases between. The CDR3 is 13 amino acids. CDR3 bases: TGTGCCAGCTCTCTTACAACAGGGAATGAGCAGTTCTTC. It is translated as CASSLTTGNEQFF.

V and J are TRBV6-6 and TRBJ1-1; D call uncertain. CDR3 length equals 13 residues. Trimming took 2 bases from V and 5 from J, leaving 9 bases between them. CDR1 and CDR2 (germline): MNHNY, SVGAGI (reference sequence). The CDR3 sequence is CASSYGEVTEAFF. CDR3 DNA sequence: TGTGCCAGCAGTTACGGCGAGGTAACTGAAGCTTTCTTT.

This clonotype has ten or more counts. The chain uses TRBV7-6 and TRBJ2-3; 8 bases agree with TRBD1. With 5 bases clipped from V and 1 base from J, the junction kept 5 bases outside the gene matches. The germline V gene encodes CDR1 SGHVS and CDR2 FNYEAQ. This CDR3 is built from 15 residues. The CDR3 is CASSPGQGGTDTQYF. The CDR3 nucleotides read TGTGCCAGCAGCCCTGGACAGGGCGGCACAGATACGCAGTATTTT.

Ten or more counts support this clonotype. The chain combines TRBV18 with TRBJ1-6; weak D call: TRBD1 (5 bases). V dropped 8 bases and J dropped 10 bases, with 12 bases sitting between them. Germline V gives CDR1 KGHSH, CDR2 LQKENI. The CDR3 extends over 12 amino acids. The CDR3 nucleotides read TGTGCCAGCACCACCGGGGACTCACCCCTCCACTTT. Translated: CASTTGDSPLHF.

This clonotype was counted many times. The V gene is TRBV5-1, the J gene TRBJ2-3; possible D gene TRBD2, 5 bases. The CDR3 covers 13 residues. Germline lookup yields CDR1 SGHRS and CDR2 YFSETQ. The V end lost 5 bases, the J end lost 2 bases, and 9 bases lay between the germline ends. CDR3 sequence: CASRADPTDTQYF. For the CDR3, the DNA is TGCGCCAGCAGAGCGGATCCCACAGATACGCAGTATTTT.

The CDR3 nucleotides read TGTGCCAGCAGCTCGGGGGTTTGGGAGACCCAGTACTTC. It codes for CASSSGVWETQYF. The rearrangement joins TRBV11-2 to TRBJ2-5, with D perhaps matching TRBD2 (6 bases). Trimming stripped 4 bases from V and 5 bases from J, with 11 bases between. The germline CDR1 and CDR2 sequences are SGHAT and FQNNGV. The CDR3 has 13 amino acids.

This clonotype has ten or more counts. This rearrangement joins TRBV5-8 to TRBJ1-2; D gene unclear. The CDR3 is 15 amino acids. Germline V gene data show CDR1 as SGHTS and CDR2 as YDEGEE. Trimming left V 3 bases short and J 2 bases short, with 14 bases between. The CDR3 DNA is TGTGCCAGCAGCTCGGAGCTAGGGCCAAACTATGGCTACACCTTC. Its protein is CASSSELGPNYGYTF.

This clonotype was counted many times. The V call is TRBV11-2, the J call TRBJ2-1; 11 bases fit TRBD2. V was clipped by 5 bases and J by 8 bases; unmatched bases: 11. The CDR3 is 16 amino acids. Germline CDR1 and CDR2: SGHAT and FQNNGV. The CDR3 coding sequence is TGTGCCAGCAGCCTTTCTAGCGGGGGGAATGTCGATGAGCAGTTCTTC. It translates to CASSLSSGGNVDEQFF.

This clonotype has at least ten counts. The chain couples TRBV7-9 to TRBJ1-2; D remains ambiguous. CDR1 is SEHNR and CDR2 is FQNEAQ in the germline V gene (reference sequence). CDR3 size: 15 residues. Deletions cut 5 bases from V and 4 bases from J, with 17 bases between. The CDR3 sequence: CASSPSRQDIYGYTF. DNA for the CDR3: TGTGCCAGCAGCCCCTCCCGCCAGGATATCTATGGCTACACCTTC.

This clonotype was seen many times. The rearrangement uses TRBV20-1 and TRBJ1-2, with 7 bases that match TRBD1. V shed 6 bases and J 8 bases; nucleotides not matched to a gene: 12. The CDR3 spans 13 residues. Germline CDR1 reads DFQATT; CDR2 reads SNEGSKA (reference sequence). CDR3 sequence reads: CSARRQGLGGYTF. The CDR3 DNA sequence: TGCAGTGCGAGACGACAGGGTCTTGGGGGCTACACCTTC.

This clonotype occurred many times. CDR3 in amino acids: CASSQGRFRGPSYEQYF. CDR3 DNA: TGTGCCAGCAGCCAAGGACGTTTCAGGGGGCCCTCCTACGAGCAGTACTTC. This rearrangement joins TRBV3-1 to TRBJ2-7; 8 nucleotides line up with TRBD1. Trimming took 1 base from V and 0 from J; bases not matched to a gene: 8. Germline values: CDR1 LGHDT, CDR2 YNNKEL (reference sequence). The CDR3 runs 17 residues.

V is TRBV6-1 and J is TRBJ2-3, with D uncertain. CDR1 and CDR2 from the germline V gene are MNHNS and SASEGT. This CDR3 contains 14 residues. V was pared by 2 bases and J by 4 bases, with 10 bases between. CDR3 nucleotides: TGTGCCAGCAGTGAAATCACAGCCCCAGATACGCAGTATTTT. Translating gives CASSEITAPDTQYF.

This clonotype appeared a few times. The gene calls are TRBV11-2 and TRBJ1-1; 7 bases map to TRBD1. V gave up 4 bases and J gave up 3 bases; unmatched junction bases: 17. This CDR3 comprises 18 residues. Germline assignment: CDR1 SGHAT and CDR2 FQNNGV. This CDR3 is CASSWIASGGRGDTEAFF. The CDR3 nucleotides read TGTGCCAGCAGCTGGATAGCTTCAGGGGGGAGAGGTGACACTGAAGCTTTCTTT.

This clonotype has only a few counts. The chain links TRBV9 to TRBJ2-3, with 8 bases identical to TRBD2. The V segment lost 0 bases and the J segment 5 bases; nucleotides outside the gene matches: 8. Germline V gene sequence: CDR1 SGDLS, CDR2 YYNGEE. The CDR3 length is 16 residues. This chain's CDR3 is CASSVEGLAGKDTQYF. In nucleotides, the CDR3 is TGTGCCAGCAGCGTAGAAGGTCTAGCGGGTAAAGATACGCAGTATTTT. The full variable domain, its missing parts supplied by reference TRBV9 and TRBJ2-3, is DSGVTQTPKHLITATGQRVTLRCSPRSGDLSVYWYQQSLDQGLQFLIQYYNGEERAKGNILERFSAQQFPDLHSELNLSSLELGDSALYFCASSVEGLAGKDTQYFGPGTRLTVL.

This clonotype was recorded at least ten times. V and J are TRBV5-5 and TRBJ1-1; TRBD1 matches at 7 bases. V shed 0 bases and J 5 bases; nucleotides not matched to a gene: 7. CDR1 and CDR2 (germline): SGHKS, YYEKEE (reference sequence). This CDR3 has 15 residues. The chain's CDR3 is CASSLAPGGVTEAFF. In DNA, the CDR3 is TGTGCCAGCAGCTTGGCTCCAGGGGGGGTAACTGAAGCTTTCTTT.

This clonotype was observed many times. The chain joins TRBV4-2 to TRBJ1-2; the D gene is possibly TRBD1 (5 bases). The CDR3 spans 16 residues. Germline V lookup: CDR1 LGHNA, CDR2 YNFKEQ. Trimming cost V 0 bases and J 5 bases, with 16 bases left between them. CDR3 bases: TGTGCCAGCAGCCAAGATCCGGGACGGGGGAGTTATGGCTACACCTTC. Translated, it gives CASSQDPGRGSYGYTF.

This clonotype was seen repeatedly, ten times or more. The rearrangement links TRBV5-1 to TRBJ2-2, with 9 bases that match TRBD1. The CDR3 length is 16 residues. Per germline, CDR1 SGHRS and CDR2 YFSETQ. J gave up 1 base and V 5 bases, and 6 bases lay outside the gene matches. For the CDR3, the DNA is TGCGCCAGCAGGCCTCCGGGACAGGGGAACACCGGGGAGCTGTTTTTT. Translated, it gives CASRPPGQGNTGELFF. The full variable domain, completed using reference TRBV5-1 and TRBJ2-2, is KAGVTQTPRYLIKTRGQQVTLSCSPISGHRSVSWYQQTPGQGLQFLFEYFSETQRNKGNFPGRFSGRQFSNSRSEMNVSTLELGDSALYLCASRPPGQGNTGELFFGEGSRLTVL.

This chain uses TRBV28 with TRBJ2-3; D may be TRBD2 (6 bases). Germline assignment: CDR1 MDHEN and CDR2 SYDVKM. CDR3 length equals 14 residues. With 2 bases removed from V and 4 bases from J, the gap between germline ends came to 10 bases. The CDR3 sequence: CASSLVGEADTQYF. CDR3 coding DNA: TGTGCCAGCAGTTTAGTCGGGGAGGCAGATACGCAGTATTTT. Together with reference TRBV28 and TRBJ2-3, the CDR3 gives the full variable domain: DVKVTQSSRYLVKRTGEKVFLECVQDMDHENMFWYRQDPGLGLRLIYFSYDVKMKEKGDIPEGYSVSREKKERFSLILESASTNQTSMYLCASSLVGEADTQYFGPGTRLTVL.

CDR3 residues: CAWSLGGAYGYTF. The CDR3 nucleotides are TGTGCCTGGAGTTTGGGAGGAGCTTATGGCTACACCTTC. The gene calls are TRBV30 and TRBJ1-2; no clear D gene. From germline, CDR1 is GTSNPN and CDR2 SVGIG (reference sequence). The CDR3 is 13 amino acids. Trimming removed 2 bases at V and 5 bases at J, with 12 bases between.

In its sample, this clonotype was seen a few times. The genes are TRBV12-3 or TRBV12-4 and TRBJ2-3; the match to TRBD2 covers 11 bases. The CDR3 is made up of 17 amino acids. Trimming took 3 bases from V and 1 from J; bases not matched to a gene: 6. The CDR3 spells CASSFFSGGARTDTQYF. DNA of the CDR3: TGTGCCAGCAGTTTCTTTAGCGGGGGGGCCCGCACAGATACGCAGTATTTT.

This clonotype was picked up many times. The CDR3 loop is CAIRGDEAGQGAPYF. The DNA for the CDR3 is TGTGCCATCAGGGGTGACGAGGCTGGACAAGGGGCTCCGTACTTC. V and J are TRBV10-3 and TRBJ2-7; possible D gene TRBD1, 5 bases. Trimming shortened V by 6 bases and J by 12 bases, and 27 bases separated the two germline ends. Per germline, CDR1 ENHRY and CDR2 SYGVKD. CDR3 length: 15 amino acids.

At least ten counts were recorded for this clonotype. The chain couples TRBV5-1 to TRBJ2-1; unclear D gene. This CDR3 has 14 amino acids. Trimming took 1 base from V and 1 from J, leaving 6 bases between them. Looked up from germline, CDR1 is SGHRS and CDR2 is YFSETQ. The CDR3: CASSLWVSYNEQFF. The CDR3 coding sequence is TGCGCCAGCAGCTTGTGGGTGTCCTACAATGAGCAGTTCTTC.

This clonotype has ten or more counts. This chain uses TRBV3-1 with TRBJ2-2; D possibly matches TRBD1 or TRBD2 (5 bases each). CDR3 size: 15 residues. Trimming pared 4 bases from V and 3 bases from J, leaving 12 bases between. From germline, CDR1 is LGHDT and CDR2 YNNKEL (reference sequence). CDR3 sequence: CASSPRDLHTGELFF. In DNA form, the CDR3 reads TGTGCCAGCAGCCCCCGGGACCTTCACACCGGGGAGCTGTTTTTT.

The CDR3 nucleotides read TGTGCCAGCAGCCCGACGTGGGGGATAACCGGGGAGCTGTTTTTT. Protein sequence: CASSPTWGITGELFF. The V and J genes are TRBV7-3 and TRBJ2-2; D tentatively reads TRBD1 or TRBD2 (5 bases each). Trimming took off 5 bases at V and 5 bases at J, with 15 bases between the two ends. The CDR3 is 15 residues long. Germline V lookup: CDR1 SGHTA, CDR2 FQGTGA.

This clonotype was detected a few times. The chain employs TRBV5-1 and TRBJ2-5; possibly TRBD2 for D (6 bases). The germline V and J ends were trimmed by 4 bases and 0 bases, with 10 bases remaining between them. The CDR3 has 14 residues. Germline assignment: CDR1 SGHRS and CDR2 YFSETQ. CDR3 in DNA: TGCGCCAGCAGCGGGGGACTTAACCAAGAGACCCAGTACTTC. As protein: CASSGGLNQETQYF. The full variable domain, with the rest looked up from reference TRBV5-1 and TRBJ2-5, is KAGVTQTPRYLIKTRGQQVTLSCSPISGHRSVSWYQQTPGQGLQFLFEYFSETQRNKGNFPGRFSGRQFSNSRSEMNVSTLELGDSALYLCASSGGLNQETQYFGPGTRLLVL.

The CDR3 bases are TGTGCCAGCAGTCCCCGAGGGGTCGACGGTTCACCCCTCCACTTT. Translating it yields CASSPRGVDGSPLHF. The V call is TRBV27, the J call TRBJ1-6; weak D call: TRBD1 (5 bases). With 5 bases removed from V and 9 bases from J, the gap between germline ends came to 17 bases. CDR1 is MNHEY and CDR2 is SMNVEV in the germline V gene (reference sequence). The CDR3 totals 15 residues.

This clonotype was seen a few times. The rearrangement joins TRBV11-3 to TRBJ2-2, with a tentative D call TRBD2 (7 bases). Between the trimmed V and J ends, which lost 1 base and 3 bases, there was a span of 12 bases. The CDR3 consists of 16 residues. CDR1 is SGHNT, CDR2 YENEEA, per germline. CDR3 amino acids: CASSLVAGADTGELFF. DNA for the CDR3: TGTGCCAGCAGCTTAGTGGCGGGGGCGGACACCGGGGAGCTGTTTTTT.

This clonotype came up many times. The CDR3 DNA follows: TGTGCCAGCAGTGAATTGAGGGAGCGGGGGGCCAAGGATACGCAGTATTTT. Protein product: CASSELRERGAKDTQYF. The J gene is TRBJ2-3, the V gene TRBV2, with 9 bases matching TRBD2. The V gene end was trimmed by 2 bases and the J gene end by 6 bases; junction bases not matched to a gene: 12. The CDR3 has 17 residues. CDR1 is SNHLY, CDR2 FYNNEI, per germline.

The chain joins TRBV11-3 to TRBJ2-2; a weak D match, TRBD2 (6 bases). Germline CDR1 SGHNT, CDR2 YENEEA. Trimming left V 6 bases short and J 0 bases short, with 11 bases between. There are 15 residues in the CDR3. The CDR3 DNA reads TGTGCCAGCAGAATTAGCGGTTCGAACACCGGGGAGCTGTTTTTT. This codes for CASRISGSNTGELFF.

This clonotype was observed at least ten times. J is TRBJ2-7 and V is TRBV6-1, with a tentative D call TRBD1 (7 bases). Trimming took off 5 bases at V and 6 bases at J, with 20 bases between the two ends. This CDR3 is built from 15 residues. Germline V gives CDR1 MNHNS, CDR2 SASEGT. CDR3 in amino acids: CASSRGGTAAGEQYF. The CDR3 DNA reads TGTGCCAGCAGTCGGGGCGGGACAGCCGCCGGCGAGCAGTACTTC.

The CDR3 loop reads CASSEGTKEKLFF. Written as DNA, the CDR3 is TGTGCCAGCAGTGAAGGGACAAAGGAAAAACTGTTTTTT. This chain connects TRBV6-1 to TRBJ1-4, with D perhaps TRBD1 (5 bases). Germline V gene data show CDR1 as MNHNS and CDR2 as SASEGT. V lost 1 base, J lost 8 bases, and 8 bases lay in between. The length of the CDR3 is 13 residues.

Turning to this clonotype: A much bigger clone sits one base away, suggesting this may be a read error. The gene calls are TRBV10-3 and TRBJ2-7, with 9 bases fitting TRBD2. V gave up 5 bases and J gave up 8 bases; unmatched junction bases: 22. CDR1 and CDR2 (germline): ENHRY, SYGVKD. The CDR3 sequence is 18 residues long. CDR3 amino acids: CAISSSFGSGRFVDKQYF. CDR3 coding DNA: TGTGCCATCAGTTCCTCGTTCGGTAGCGGGAGATTTGTCGACAAGCAGTACTTC.